This T cell receptor (beta chain) is drawn from a study of T-cell memory formation after mild COVID-19. Study-wide context: Clustering of TCRs was largely donor specific. Points from the study as a whole: CD8+ contracting clones occupied EMRA, while CD4+ ones occupied mainly CM and EM.

CDR3 length equals 14 residues. V was clipped by 2 bases and J by 9 bases, with 15 bases between them. Germline lookup yields CDR1 SGDLS and CDR2 YYNGEE. A few counts support this clonotype. Its antigen is as yet unknown. TCRdb re-derived calls from the 5' RACE reads in MiXCR, one entry per CDR3 protein. Of about 470,000 distinct CDR3 sequences listed, 25% were seen once; the top ten hold about 12%. This TCR came from an adult woman who had mild COVID-19 (a few samples of this study predate the infection). Cell type and time point are not known. The chain employs TRBV9 and TRBJ2-1; possibly TRBD2 for D (6 bases). Specimen: PBMCs or a T cell subset sorted from them (not recorded which). DNA of the CDR3: TGTGCCAGCAGCGTGAGTCGGGAGTATGGTGAGCAGTTCTTC. Its protein is CASSVSREYGEQFF.